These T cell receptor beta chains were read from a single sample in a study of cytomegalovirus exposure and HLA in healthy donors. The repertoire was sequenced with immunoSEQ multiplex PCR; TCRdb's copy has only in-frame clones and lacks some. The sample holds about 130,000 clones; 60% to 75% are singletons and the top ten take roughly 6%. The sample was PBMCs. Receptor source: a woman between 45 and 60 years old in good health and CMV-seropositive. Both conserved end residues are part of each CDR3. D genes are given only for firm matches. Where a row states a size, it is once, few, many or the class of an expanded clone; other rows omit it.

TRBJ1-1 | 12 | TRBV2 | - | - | CASRRGNTEAFF | TGTGCCAGTCGTCGGGGGAACACTGAAGCTTTCTTT
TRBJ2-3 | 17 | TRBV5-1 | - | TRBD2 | CASSLAAGGRRTDTQYF | TGCGCCAGCAGCTTGGCGGCGGGGGGGCGAAGGACAGATACGCAGTATTTT
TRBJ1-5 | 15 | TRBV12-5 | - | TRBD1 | CASGSGTGFNQPQHF | TGTGCTAGTGGTTCCGGGACAGGGTTCAATCAGCCCCAGCATTTT
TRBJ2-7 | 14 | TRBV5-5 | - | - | CASSLGRNSYEQYF | TGTGCCAGCAGCCTGGGGCGGAACTCCTACGAGCAGTACTTC
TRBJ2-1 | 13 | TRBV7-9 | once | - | CASSRPPRNEQFF | TGTGCCAGCTCCCGGCCTCCGCGGAATGAGCAGTTCTTC
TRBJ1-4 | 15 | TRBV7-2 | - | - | CASSLNGHRNEKLFF | TGTGCCAGCAGCTTAAACGGCCACAGAAATGAAAAACTGTTTTTT
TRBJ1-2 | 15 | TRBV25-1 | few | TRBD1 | CASSESGRGFYGYTF | TGTGCCAGCAGTGAATCTGGCAGGGGGTTCTATGGCTACACCTTC
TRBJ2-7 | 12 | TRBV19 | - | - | CASRSPVYEQYF | TGTGCCAGTAGGTCGCCAGTCTACGAGCAGTACTTC
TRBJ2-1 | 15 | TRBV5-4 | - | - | CASTDRSRGVNEQFF | TGTGCCAGCACCGATCGTTCCAGGGGAGTTAATGAGCAGTTCTTC
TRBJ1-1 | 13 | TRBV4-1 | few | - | CASSQAYMGEAFF | TGCGCCAGCAGCCAAGCTTACATGGGCGAAGCTTTCTTT
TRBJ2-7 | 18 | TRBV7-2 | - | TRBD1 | CASSTRDRGLAGRYEQYF | TGTGCCAGCAGCACCCGGGACAGGGGGCTAGCGGGCCGGTACGAGCAGTACTTC
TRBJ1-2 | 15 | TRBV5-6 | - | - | CASSLWAAPIYGYTF | TGTGCCAGCAGCTTGTGGGCCGCCCCCATCTATGGCTACACCTTC
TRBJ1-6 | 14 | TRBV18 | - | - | CASSPTQGRGPLHF | TGTGCCAGCTCACCAACCCAAGGCCGGGGGCCCCTCCACTTT